Following are 11 T cell receptor beta chains from one sample sequenced in a study of blood T cell repertoires in COVID-19 (dated by TCRdb to 2019 to 2021). Library method: the immunoSEQ multiplex PCR assay. TCRdb stores this immuneACCESS table with in-frame sequences only. Part of the clones is absent; in the studies checked, under half of the shortfall reflects unresolved V genes, and no reason is known for the rest. In this sample the table shows about 170,000 clones, 70% to 90% of which occur a single time. The leading ten clones occupy about 2.6% of the sample. Sequenced: peripheral blood. These receptors were collected from an elderly woman with COVID-19, enrolled during active disease.

CDR3: CSVVGFSRGQRNTIYF. CDR3 DNA: TGCAGCGTTGTAGGCTTTAGCAGGGGGCAAAGAAACACCATATATTTT. This chain joins TRBV29-1 and TRBJ1-3, with TRBD1 matching over 8 bases. The V segment lost 4 bases and the J segment 5 bases; nucleotides outside the gene matches: 13. The CDR3 is made up of 16 amino acids. Germline CDR1 reads SQVTM; CDR2 reads ANQGSEA.

The rearrangement links TRBV10-3 to TRBJ2-3, with 8 bases matching TRBD1. The V gene's germline CDR1 is ENHRY and CDR2 SYGVKD. The CDR3 runs 15 residues. With V trimmed by 10 bases and J by 2 bases, 11 bases remained unmatched. This CDR3 is CATRSDRGNTDTQYF. The CDR3 DNA follows: TGTGCCACGAGATCAGACAGGGGAAACACAGATACGCAGTATTTT.

V and J are TRBV7-9 and TRBJ1-1; D unclear. There are 14 residues in the CDR3. The V gene lost 5 bases and the J gene lost 1 base, with 11 bases spanning the gap. Germline values: CDR1 SEHNR, CDR2 FQNEAQ (reference sequence). CDR3 nucleotides: TGTGCCAGCAGCGCCCGACAAAAGAACACTGAAGCTTTCTTT. Protein: CASSARQKNTEAFF.

The V and J genes are TRBV24-1 and TRBJ1-4, with 12 bases lining up with TRBD1. J gave up 8 bases and V 6 bases, and 6 bases lay outside the gene matches. The CDR3 has 15 amino acids. Germline V gene lookup returns CDR1 KGHDR and CDR2 SFDVKD. CDR3: CATSSGDRGHEKLFF. The CDR3, as DNA: TGTGCCACCAGTTCAGGGGACAGGGGGCACGAAAAACTGTTTTTT.

This clone was detected only once. This rearrangement joins TRBV28 to TRBJ2-4, with no clear D. Per germline, CDR1 MDHEN and CDR2 SYDVKM. Trimming stripped 5 bases from V and 9 bases from J, with 17 bases between. CDR3 length equals 14 residues. The CDR3 loop reads CASSQVETPRIQYF. The DNA for the CDR3 is TGTGCCAGCAGTCAGGTTGAGACCCCTCGCATTCAGTACTTC.

V is TRBV5-1 and J is TRBJ2-7; TRBD1 aligns across 7 bases. The V and J ends lost 0 bases and 1 base, in that order; junction bases with no gene match: 13. In germline, CDR1 is SGHRS, CDR2 YFSETQ. CDR3 length equals 18 residues. This chain's CDR3 is CASSLVPGVGTESYEQYF. The CDR3 DNA sequence: TGCGCCAGCAGCTTGGTCCCCGGTGTCGGGACAGAGTCCTACGAGCAGTACTTC.

This clone was recorded once. The genes are TRBV28 and TRBJ1-6, with D maybe TRBD1 (5 bases). Germline CDR1 is MDHEN and CDR2 is SYDVKM. This CDR3 region has 17 residues. V gave up 5 bases and J gave up 0 bases, with 14 bases separating them. The CDR3, as DNA: TGTGCCAGCAGTCCAACGGACACGAGCTCCTATAATTCACCCCTCCACTTT. Protein product: CASSPTDTSSYNSPLHF.

The chain combines TRBV5-4 with TRBJ2-2; tentatively, D is TRBD2 (6 bases). The V end lost 3 bases, the J end lost 2 bases, and 11 bases lay between the germline ends. The CDR3 runs 15 residues. CDR1 and CDR2 from the germline V gene are SGHNT and YYREEE (reference sequence). The CDR3 region has the DNA TGTGCCAGCAGCTCCGCGGGGCTTAACACCGGGGAGCTGTTTTTT. Protein: CASSSAGLNTGELFF. Filled out from reference TRBV5-4 and TRBJ2-2, the complete variable domain reads ETGVTQSPTHLIKTRGQQVTLRCSSQSGHNTVSWYQQALGQGPQFIFQYYREEENGRGNFPPRFSGLQFPNYSSELNVNALELDDSALYLCASSSAGLNTGELFFGEGSRLTVL.

The chain has TRBV6-5 and TRBJ1-2, with D uncertain. This CDR3 is 14 amino acids long. CDR1 and CDR2 (germline): MNHEY, SVGAGI. V shed 4 bases and J shed 0 bases, with 9 bases lying between them. For the CDR3, the DNA is TGTGCCAGCAGTTCCGACACCACTAACTATGGCTACACCTTC. It specifies CASSSDTTNYGYTF.

In this sample, this clone turned up once. The chain's CDR3 is CASSPTGNTEAFF. CDR3 bases: TGTGCCAGCAGCCCGACGGGGAACACTGAAGCTTTCTTT. The gene calls are TRBV6-5 and TRBJ1-1; D not certain. Looked up from germline, CDR1 is MNHEY and CDR2 is SVGAGI. The length of the CDR3 is 13 residues. V lost 6 bases and J 1 base, leaving 9 bases between the germline ends.

The V gene is TRBV28, the J gene TRBJ2-7; 12 nucleotides line up with TRBD2. This CDR3 is 13 amino acids long. In germline, CDR1 is MDHEN, CDR2 SYDVKM. The ends lost 4 bases at V and 6 bases at J; junction bases unmatched: 1. The CDR3 sequence is CASSSGLAGEQYF. CDR3 nucleotide sequence: TGTGCCAGCAGTTCGGGACTAGCGGGCGAGCAGTACTTC. Full variable domain (remainder filled in from reference TRBV28 and TRBJ2-7): DVKVTQSSRYLVKRTGEKVFLECVQDMDHENMFWYRQDPGLGLRLIYFSYDVKMKEKGDIPEGYSVSREKKERFSLILESASTNQTSMYLCASSSGLAGEQYFGPGTRLTVT.